This T cell receptor (beta chain) is from a study of blood T cell repertoires in COVID-19 (TCRdb year 2020). General notes on the study: Samples from collaborators originated in the United States, Italy and Spain and spanned both the acute and convalescent phases of COVID-19. The material from the prospective study consisted of cDNA or gDNA derived from T cells, B-cell-depleted T cells, or PBMCs. The repertoires were released in a freely available public database intended as a resource for research on the immune response to SARS-CoV-2. HLA class I and class II types, where available, came from metadata supplied by the sample provider rather than from assay-based typing. The sample metadata nearly always contained a de-identified subject ID, COVID-19 status, age in years and sex. The dataset comprised deeply sampled blood TCRbeta repertoires from subjects exposed to, actively infected with, or recovered from COVID-19. Samples came from the ongoing ImmuneRACE study (first 160 participants) plus 1,254 subjects from 6 global collaborators. General findings and caveats noted by the study authors: Clinical and demographic metadata were provided uncurated, with the amount varying by source and participant.

Germline trimming amounts to 3 bases on V and 0 bases on J, with 4 as the count of junction bases outside the gene matches. The cysteine opens and the phenylalanine closes a CDR3 of 16 amino acids. Of the read, only the CDR3 DNA is kept; its 48 bases are in frame from base 1. The germline V gene encodes CDR1 SGHRS and CDR2 YFSETQ. As concerns this clone: What this receptor recognizes is not known. No base-level quality is on record; no much larger clone is a single base apart.

One collaborating source in Seattle enrolled patients during active infection and followed them longitudinally through the course of disease. Each collaborating institution followed its own protocols to collect whole blood in K2EDTA tubes. For TCRbeta analysis, collaborator samples were shipped as frozen whole blood, as isolated PBMCs, or as DNA extracted from either sample type. The immunoSEQ Assay, a bias-controlled multiplex PCR, was used to amplify TCRbeta CDR3 regions from genomic DNA. The study's processing was this. Nucleated cell counts per sample were estimated from amplification of reference gene primers within the assay. To quantify the absolute abundance of each unique TCRbeta CDR3 rearrangement, sequence reads were collapsed and filtered. For each sample, productive Simpson clonality was calculated as the square root of Simpson's diversity index across productive rearrangements. TCRdb's version of the immuneACCESS table is confined to in-frame rearrangements and falls short of the full clone set. An unresolved V gene accounts for under half of the shortfall where checked; the remainder is of unknown origin. V, J and clone size derive from that table, while D and trimming were established from the DNA sequence. The sample data list more than 85,000 clones, and 87% of these were observed just once. The ten largest clones add up to approximately 5% of the sample.

The sequencing sample was made of peripheral blood. The chain couples TRBV5-1 to TRBJ2-2; a stretch of 8 junction bases matches TRBD2. The sequence came from a woman between 45 and 65 years old with COVID-19, enrolled during active disease. The CDR3 protein sequence reads: CASSSGLDANTGELFF. DNA sequence: TGCGCCAGCAGCTCGGGACTAGATGCGAACACCGGGGAGCTGTTTTTT.